The 21 T cell receptor beta chains listed next were all sequenced from one sample in a study of shared clonotypes between healthy human individuals (TCRdb year 2020). The library was generated by the immunoSEQ multiplex PCR assay. What TCRdb holds here is the immuneACCESS table cut down to in-frame rearrangements. Part of the clones is not present; checked against another copy, under half of the missing clones reflect an unresolved V gene, and the others are unexplained. For this sample there are nearly 750,000 clones; around 77% appear just once. The ten largest account for less than 2% of the sample. Sequencing was done on a sample of memory CD4+ T cells sorted from blood. Taken with the paper, the label for cell subset or site translates to: CD45RA-negative fraction. The receptors derive from a woman under 40 in good health.

The rearrangement joins TRBV18 to TRBJ2-7; TRBD1 is a possible D gene (6 bases). The V gene's germline CDR1 is KGHSH and CDR2 LQKENI. The CDR3 runs 16 residues. Deletions cut 1 base from V and 5 bases from J, with 18 bases between. In DNA form, the CDR3 reads TGTGCCAGCTCACCACGTACAGGGAACCCAGGACACGAGCAGTACTTC. Translating it yields CASSPRTGNPGHEQYF.

About this clone: A much larger clonotype is one base distant, so this may be a read error. The chain employs TRBV6-1 and TRBJ1-2, with 8 bases identical to TRBD1. V shed 6 bases and J 3 bases; nucleotides not matched to a gene: 3. CDR3 length: 13 amino acids. CDR1 MNHNS and CDR2 SASEGT come from the germline V gene. The CDR3 region is CASSPTGDYGYTF. CDR3 nucleotides: TGTGCCAGCAGCCCGACAGGGGACTATGGCTACACCTTC.

This chain joins TRBV5-1 and TRBJ2-2; a possible D gene is TRBD2 (6 bases). The CDR3 covers 16 residues. Trimming shortened V by 5 bases and J by 6 bases, and 20 bases separated the two germline ends. The germline CDR1 and CDR2 sequences are SGHRS and YFSETQ. As DNA, the CDR3 is TGCGCCAGCAGTCTAGCGCAAACTAGCCGTTCCGGGGAGCTGTTTTTT. Its protein product is CASSLAQTSRSGELFF.

The gene calls are TRBV19 and TRBJ1-1; D unresolved. The CDR3 spans 12 residues. V was pared by 4 bases and J by 9 bases, with 12 bases between. Germline V gene sequence: CDR1 LNHDA, CDR2 SQIVND (reference sequence). Here the CDR3 reads CASSTRRDKAFF. The CDR3 DNA reads TGTGCCAGTAGTACTCGACGTGACAAAGCTTTCTTT.

The chain couples TRBV10-1 to TRBJ1-1; perhaps TRBD1 as D (6 bases). Germline CDR1 is WNHNN and CDR2 is SYGVQD (reference sequence). This CDR3 spans 14 amino acids. V was shortened by 0 bases and J by 6 bases, with 11 bases between the two germline ends. The CDR3 DNA follows: TGCGCCAGCAGTGAGTCGGTTTGGGGGCCTGAAGCTTTCTTT. Its translation: CASSESVWGPEAFF.

V and J are TRBV9 and TRBJ1-1, with D unresolved. The V and J ends lost 3 bases and 6 bases respectively, with 15 bases between them. Germline V CDR1 and CDR2: SGDLS, YYNGEE. The CDR3 contains 14 residues. The CDR3 loop is CASSAEGRAAEAFF. CDR3 bases: TGTGCCAGCAGCGCCGAGGGTCGTGCCGCTGAAGCTTTCTTT.

J is TRBJ1-1 and V is TRBV7-8, with TRBD1 matching 7 bases. This CDR3 contains 18 residues. Germline V lookup: CDR1 SGHVS, CDR2 FQNEAQ. The trim removed 2 bases at V and 6 bases at J, leaving 18 bases unmatched. The CDR3 here is CASSLRSRGPRFRSEAFF. The CDR3 coding sequence is TGTGCCAGCAGCTTACGTAGTAGGGGGCCCCGTTTCCGGTCTGAAGCTTTCTTT.

This clone has a single count. The chain links TRBV7-9 to TRBJ1-3; maybe TRBD1 (5 bases). Germline CDR1 reads SEHNR; CDR2 reads FQNEAQ (reference sequence). This CDR3 has 17 amino acids. The V and J ends lost 5 bases and 2 bases respectively, with 19 bases between them. In nucleotides, the CDR3 is TGTGCCAGCAGCCCCGGGGCGGGGGTATTTACTGGAAACACCATATATTTT. This gives the protein CASSPGAGVFTGNTIYF.

A word on this clone: Other DNA sequences in this specimen translate into the identical CDR3. The chain joins TRBV28 to TRBJ1-5; D unclear. Germline V gene lookup returns CDR1 MDHEN and CDR2 SYDVKM. This CDR3 has 12 amino acids. Trimming stripped 1 base from V and 6 bases from J, with 4 bases between. This chain's CDR3 is CASSLYGQPQHF. The CDR3 nucleotides are TGTGCCAGCAGTTTATATGGTCAGCCCCAGCATTTT.

This chain links TRBV19 with TRBJ2-7; 10 bases fit TRBD2. The CDR3 length is 15 residues. V dropped 4 bases and J dropped 6; count of bases not matched to a gene: 9. Germline loops: CDR1 LNHDA, CDR2 SQIVND (reference sequence). In nucleotides, the CDR3 is TGTGCCAGTAGTACCCCAGCGGGAGGGCCGGGCGAGCAGTACTTC. Translating it yields CASSTPAGGPGEQYF.

The V gene is TRBV7-9, the J gene TRBJ2-5, with 11 nucleotides matching TRBD1. CDR3 length: 15 residues. V gave up 5 bases and J gave up 7 bases; unmatched junction bases: 9. Germline V gene sequence: CDR1 SEHNR, CDR2 FQNEAQ (reference sequence). CDR3: CASSDRDRGSVTQYF. The CDR3 DNA is TGTGCCAGCAGCGACCGGGACAGGGGGTCTGTGACCCAGTACTTC.

This clone was seen at least ten times. The V call is TRBV5-1, the J call TRBJ1-3; D remains unclear. Germline V gene data show CDR1 as SGHRS and CDR2 as YFSETQ. This CDR3 spans 15 amino acids. Trimming shortened V by 0 bases and J by 0 bases, and 7 bases separated the two germline ends. CDR3 sequence: CASSLDGSSGNTIYF. CDR3 in DNA: TGCGCCAGCAGCTTGGACGGTTCCTCTGGAAACACCATATATTTT.

J is TRBJ2-3 and V is TRBV4-1; 8 positions agree with TRBD2. Germline V gives CDR1 MGHRA, CDR2 YSYEKL. This CDR3 has 18 residues. V shed 2 bases and J 7 bases; nucleotides not matched to a gene: 17. The chain's CDR3 is CASSQHRQGAGVQYTQYF. The CDR3 DNA follows: TGCGCCAGCAGCCAACACCGCCAGGGAGCGGGAGTACAATATACGCAGTATTTT.

The CDR3 reads CASSSRQGANYEQYF. The CDR3 DNA follows: TGTGCCAGCAGCTCCCGACAGGGGGCTAACTACGAGCAGTACTTC. The chain is built from TRBV5-4 and TRBJ2-7; 10 bases line up with TRBD1. The CDR3 has 15 residues. The germline CDR1 and CDR2 sequences are SGHNT and YYREEE (reference sequence). J gave up 3 bases and V 3 bases, and 6 bases lay outside the gene matches. Drawing the rest from reference TRBV5-4 and TRBJ2-7, the complete variable domain is ETGVTQSPTHLIKTRGQQVTLRCSSQSGHNTVSWYQQALGQGPQFIFQYYREEENGRGNFPPRFSGLQFPNYSSELNVNALELDDSALYLCASSSRQGANYEQYFGPGTRLTVT.

J is TRBJ2-7 and V is TRBV6-5, with a possible D match to TRBD1 (6 bases). This CDR3 is built from 15 residues. Germline V gene sequence: CDR1 MNHEY, CDR2 SVGAGI. Trimming pared 5 bases from V and 0 bases from J, leaving 14 bases between. This CDR3 is CASSMQQGDSYEQYF. In DNA, the CDR3 is TGTGCCAGCAGTATGCAACAGGGAGACTCCTACGAGCAGTACTTC.

V usage is TRBV4-2 and J usage is TRBJ1-3, with D perhaps matching TRBD1 (5 bases). V shed 1 base and J shed 0 bases, with 16 bases lying between them. The length of the CDR3 is 18 residues. Looked up from germline, CDR1 is LGHNA and CDR2 is YNFKEQ. The CDR3 is CASSQVAQGRLSGNTIYF. CDR3 sequence (DNA): TGTGCCAGCAGCCAAGTCGCCCAGGGACGCCTCTCTGGAAACACCATATATTTT.

The chain employs TRBV19 and TRBJ2-1; D remains unclear. Trimming removed 3 bases at V and 0 bases at J, with 9 bases between. CDR3 size: 15 residues. Germline loops: CDR1 LNHDA, CDR2 SQIVND (reference sequence). CDR3 sequence (DNA): TGTGCCAGTAGTATGAGCTGGAGCTCCTACAATGAGCAGTTCTTC. It codes for CASSMSWSSYNEQFF.

This chain links TRBV6-1 with TRBJ2-1; D unresolved. V lost 2 bases and J lost 4, with 12 bases in between. Germline CDR1 MNHNS, CDR2 SASEGT. This CDR3 contains 15 residues. The CDR3 loop is CASSESHGQYNEQFF. For the CDR3, the DNA is TGTGCCAGCAGTGAATCGCATGGCCAGTACAATGAGCAGTTCTTC.

Only one count was recorded for this clone. The chain carries TRBV27 and TRBJ2-3; possibly TRBD2 for D (5 bases). CDR3 length: 15 residues. Germline-derived CDR1 and CDR2 are MNHEY and SMNVEV (reference sequence). Trimming shortened V by 4 bases and J by 2 bases, and 13 bases separated the two germline ends. The CDR3 DNA is TGTGCCAGCAGTTGGAGGAGGACTCCCACAGATACGCAGTATTTT. Protein product: CASSWRRTPTDTQYF.

V is TRBV5-1 and J is TRBJ1-2, with 7 bases fitting TRBD1. After removal of 2 bases from V and 8 bases from J, the junction contained 3 bases not matched to a gene. This CDR3 is 12 amino acids long. Germline CDR1 and CDR2: SGHRS and YFSETQ. The CDR3 coding sequence is TGCGCCAGCAGCTTTCAGGGGGACGGCTACACCTTC. Protein product: CASSFQGDGYTF.

This chain uses TRBV5-4 with TRBJ2-5; 7 bases line up with TRBD1. Germline V gene data show CDR1 as SGHNT and CDR2 as YYREEE (reference sequence). CDR3 length equals 14 residues. With 1 base clipped from V and 5 bases from J, the junction kept 5 bases outside the gene matches. The CDR3 DNA sequence: TGTGCCAGCAGCTTGTTAGGGGGCATGGAGACCCAGTACTTC. This codes for CASSLLGGMETQYF.